Detailed here is one T cell receptor beta chain. The target antigen is unknown. The record originates from a study of cytomegalovirus exposure and HLA in healthy donors. Study-level information: Among the approximately 380 donors who were genotyped, roughly 85% fell in the genetic ancestry cluster that is associated with self-reported Caucasian donors. Notes on the study in general: Reports showed the classifier diagnosing cytomegalovirus status with high specificity and sensitivity. The later analysis indicated that the majority of CMV-associated TCR beta chains appeared HLA-restricted. A later analysis revealed that TCR association rates differed between HLA loci, peaking at DRB1 and bottoming out at HLA-C.

The PCR ran on 60 Vbeta and 13 Jbeta primers. TCRdb's table, derived via immunoSEQ multiplex PCR, lists solely in-frame clones and lacks some. The sample holds around 200,000 clones, around 77% seen once. The germline V gene has CDR1 MRHNA and CDR2 SNTAGT. This CDR3 region has 11 residues. V dropped 2 bases and J dropped 5 bases, with 3 bases sitting between them. The sequenced sample was PBMCs. The chain couples TRBV6-4 to TRBJ1-2; D is ambiguous. The sequence was obtained from a man in his thirties or forties in good health and CMV-seronegative. The CDR3 region is CASSDRYGYTF. In DNA form, the CDR3 reads TGTGCCAGCAGTGACCGGTATGGCTACACCTTC.